This T cell receptor (beta chain) is from a study of T cells in Graves' hyperthyroidism and ophthalmopathy. From germline, CDR1 is DFQATT and CDR2 SNEGSKA (reference sequence). The germline V and J ends were trimmed by 3 bases and 1 base, with 9 bases remaining between them. The CDR3 is 13 residues long. TCR beta CDR3 region amplification was performed from RNA transcripts. An initial round of RT-PCR targeting the TCR CDR3 relied on the HTBI primer set. TCRdb re-called the multiplex PCR reads with MiXCR, one entry per CDR3 protein. Among about 420,000 distinct CDR3 sequences listed, roughly an eighth were seen once. Regarding this clonotype: The antigen remains undetermined.

Points from the study as a whole: Blood also held most thyroid clonotypes expanded beyond 0.001. The model predicted ophthalmopathy a median about 6.6 months before onset.

Stable Graves' hyperthyroidism denoted no ophthalmopathy progression over 18 months. Patients aged 18 to 65 had newly diagnosed hyperthyroidism lasting under 2 months. The V gene is TRBV20-1, the J gene TRBJ1-1; TRBD1 might be the D (5 bases). The sequencing input was blood. The TCR sequence derives from a woman aged 18-29 years with Graves' hyperthyroidism. CDR3: CSASSGQNTEAFF. The CDR3, as DNA: TGCAGTGCTAGCTCCGGACAGAACACTGAAGCTTTCTTT.